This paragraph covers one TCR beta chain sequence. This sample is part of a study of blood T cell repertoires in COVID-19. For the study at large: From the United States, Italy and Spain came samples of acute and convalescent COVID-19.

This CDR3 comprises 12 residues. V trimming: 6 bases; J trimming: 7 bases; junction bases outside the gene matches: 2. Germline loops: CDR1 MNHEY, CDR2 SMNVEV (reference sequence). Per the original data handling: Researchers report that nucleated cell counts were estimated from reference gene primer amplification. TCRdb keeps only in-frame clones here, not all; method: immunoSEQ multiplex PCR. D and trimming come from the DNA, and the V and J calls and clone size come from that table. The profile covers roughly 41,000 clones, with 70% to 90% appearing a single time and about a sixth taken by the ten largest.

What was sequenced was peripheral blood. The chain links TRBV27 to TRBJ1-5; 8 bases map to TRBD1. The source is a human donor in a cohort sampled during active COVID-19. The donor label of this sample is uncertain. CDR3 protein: CASRTGDQPQHF. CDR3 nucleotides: TGTGCCAGCAGGACAGGGGACCAGCCCCAGCATTTT.